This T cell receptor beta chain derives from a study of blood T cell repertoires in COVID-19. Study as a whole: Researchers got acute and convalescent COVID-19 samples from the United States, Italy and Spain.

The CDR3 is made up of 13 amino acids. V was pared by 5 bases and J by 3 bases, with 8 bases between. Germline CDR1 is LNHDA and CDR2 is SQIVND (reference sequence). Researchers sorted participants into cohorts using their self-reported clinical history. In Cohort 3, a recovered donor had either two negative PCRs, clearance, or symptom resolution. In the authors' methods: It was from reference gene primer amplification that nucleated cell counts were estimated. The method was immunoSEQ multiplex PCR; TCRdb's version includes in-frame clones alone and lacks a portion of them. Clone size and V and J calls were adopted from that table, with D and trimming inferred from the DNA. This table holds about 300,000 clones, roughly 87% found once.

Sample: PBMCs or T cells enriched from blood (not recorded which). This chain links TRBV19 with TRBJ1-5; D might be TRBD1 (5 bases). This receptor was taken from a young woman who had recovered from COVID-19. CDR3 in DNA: TGTGCCAGTAGTCCAGGGCACAATCAGCCCCAGCATTTT. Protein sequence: CASSPGHNQPQHF.